The clone carrying this T cell receptor (beta chain) has just a few counts. The data are from a study of T-cell reconstitution after alpha-beta-depleted transplantation in children. Construction of the TCRbeta library involved unique molecular identifiers. TCRdb processed the PCR reads anew with MiXCR; each CDR3 protein has one entry. The repertoire holds about 610,000 distinct CDR3 sequences, with 10% as singletons. The germline gives CDR1 SEHNR, CDR2 FQNEAQ (reference sequence). Trimming pared 7 bases from V and 4 bases from J, leaving 16 bases between. The CDR3 loop spans 14 amino acids. The TCR originated in a human donor who donated a stem cell graft to a child with acute myeloid leukemia. V usage is TRBV7-9 and J usage is TRBJ1-1; TRBD1 is a possible D gene (5 bases). Here the sequenced sample was PBMCs from the stem cell graft donor, taken from the stem cell graft. The CDR3 region is CASIPGGSGTEAFF. DNA for the CDR3: TGTGCCAGCATTCCGGGGGGTAGCGGCACTGAAGCTTTCTTT. The whole variable domain, remainder taken from reference TRBV7-9 and TRBJ1-1, is DTGVSQNPRHKITKRGQNVTFRCDPISEHNRLYWYRQTLGQGPEFLTYFQNEAQLEKSRLLSDRFSAERPKGSFSTLEIQRTEQGDSAMYLCASIPGGSGTEAFFGQGTRLTVV.